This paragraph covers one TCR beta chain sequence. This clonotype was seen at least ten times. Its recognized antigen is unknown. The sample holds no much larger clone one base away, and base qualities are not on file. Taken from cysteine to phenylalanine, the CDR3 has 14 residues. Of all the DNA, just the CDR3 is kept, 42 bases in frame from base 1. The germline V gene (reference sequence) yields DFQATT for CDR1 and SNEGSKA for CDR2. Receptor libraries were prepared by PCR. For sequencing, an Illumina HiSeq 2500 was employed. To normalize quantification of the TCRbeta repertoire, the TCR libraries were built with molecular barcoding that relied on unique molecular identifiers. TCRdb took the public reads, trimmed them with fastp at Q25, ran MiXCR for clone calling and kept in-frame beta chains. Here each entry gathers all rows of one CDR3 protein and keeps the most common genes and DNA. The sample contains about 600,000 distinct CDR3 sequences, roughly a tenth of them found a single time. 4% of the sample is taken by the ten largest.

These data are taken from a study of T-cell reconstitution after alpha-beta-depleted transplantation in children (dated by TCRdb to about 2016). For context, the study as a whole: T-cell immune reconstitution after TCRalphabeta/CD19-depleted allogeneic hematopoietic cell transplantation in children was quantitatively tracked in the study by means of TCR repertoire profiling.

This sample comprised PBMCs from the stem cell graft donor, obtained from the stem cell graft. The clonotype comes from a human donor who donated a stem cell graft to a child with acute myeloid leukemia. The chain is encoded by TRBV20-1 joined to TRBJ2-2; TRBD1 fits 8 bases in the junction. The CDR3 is CSPGRTGYTGELFF. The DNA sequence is TGCAGCCCCGGAAGGACAGGGTACACCGGGGAGCTGTTTTTT.